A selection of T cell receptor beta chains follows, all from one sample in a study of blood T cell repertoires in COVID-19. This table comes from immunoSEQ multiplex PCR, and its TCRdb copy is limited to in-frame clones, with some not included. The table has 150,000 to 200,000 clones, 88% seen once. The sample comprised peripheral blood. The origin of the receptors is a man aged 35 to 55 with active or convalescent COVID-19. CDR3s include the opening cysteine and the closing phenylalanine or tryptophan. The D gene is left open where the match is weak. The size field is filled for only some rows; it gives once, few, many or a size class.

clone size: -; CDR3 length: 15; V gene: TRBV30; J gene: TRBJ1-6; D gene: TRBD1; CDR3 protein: CAWSVSTGGGSPLHF; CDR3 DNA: TGTGCCTGGAGTGTATCGACAGGGGGAGGATCACCCCTCCACTTT
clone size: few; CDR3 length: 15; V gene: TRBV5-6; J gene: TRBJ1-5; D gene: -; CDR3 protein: CASSLDRGTNQPQHF; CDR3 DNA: TGTGCCAGCAGCTTGGATCGCGGGACGAATCAGCCCCAGCATTTT
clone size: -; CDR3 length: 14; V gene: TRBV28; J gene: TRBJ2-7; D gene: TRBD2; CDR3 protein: CASTKAGGPYEQYF; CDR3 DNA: TGTGCCAGCACAAAAGCGGGGGGGCCTTACGAGCAGTACTTC
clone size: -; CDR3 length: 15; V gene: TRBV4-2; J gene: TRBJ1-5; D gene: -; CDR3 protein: CASSRETGNSQPQHF; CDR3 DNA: TGTGCCAGCAGCCGCGAAACAGGGAATTCGCAGCCCCAGCATTTT
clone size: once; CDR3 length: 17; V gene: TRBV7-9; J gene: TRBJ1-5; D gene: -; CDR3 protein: CASSLGFQGGSNQPQHF; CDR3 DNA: TGTGCCAGCAGCTTAGGTTTCCAGGGTGGGAGCAATCAGCCCCAGCATTTT
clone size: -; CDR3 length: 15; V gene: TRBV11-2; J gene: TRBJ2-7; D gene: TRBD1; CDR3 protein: CASSPRTTGGYEQYF; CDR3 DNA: TGTGCCAGCAGCCCGAGGACGACAGGGGGCTACGAGCAGTACTTC
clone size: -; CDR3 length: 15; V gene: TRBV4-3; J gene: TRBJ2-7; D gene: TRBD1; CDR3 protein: CASSRDRDRAYEQYF; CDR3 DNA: TGCGCCAGCAGCCGAGACCGGGACAGGGCCTACGAGCAGTACTTC
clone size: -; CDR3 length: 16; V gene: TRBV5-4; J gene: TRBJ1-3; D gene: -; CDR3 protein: CASSEGLLSSGNTIYF; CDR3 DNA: TGTGCCAGCAGCGAGGGACTCTTGAGCTCTGGAAACACCATATATTTT
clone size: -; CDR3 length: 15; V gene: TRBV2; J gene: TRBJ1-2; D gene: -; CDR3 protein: CASSPQGRLGYGYTF; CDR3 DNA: TGTGCCAGCAGTCCACAAGGCCGGCTAGGCTATGGCTACACCTTC
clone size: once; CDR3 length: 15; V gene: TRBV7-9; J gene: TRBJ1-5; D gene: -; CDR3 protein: CASSLGGTRNQPQHF; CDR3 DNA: TGTGCCAGCAGCTTAGGTGGGACTCGCAATCAGCCCCAGCATTTT
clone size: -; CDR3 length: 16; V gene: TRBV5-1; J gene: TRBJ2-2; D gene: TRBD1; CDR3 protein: CASSLFTGANTGELFF; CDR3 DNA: TGCGCCAGCAGCTTATTTACAGGGGCGAACACCGGGGAGCTGTTTTTT
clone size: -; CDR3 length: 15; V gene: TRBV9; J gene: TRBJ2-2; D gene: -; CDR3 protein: CASSEGGLPTGELFF; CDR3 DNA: TGTGCCAGCAGCGAGGGGGGACTACCAACCGGGGAGCTGTTTTTT
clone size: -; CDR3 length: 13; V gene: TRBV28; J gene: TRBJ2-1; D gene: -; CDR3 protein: CASSLDSYNEQFF; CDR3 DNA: TGTGCCAGCAGCTTAGACAGTTACAATGAGCAGTTCTTC
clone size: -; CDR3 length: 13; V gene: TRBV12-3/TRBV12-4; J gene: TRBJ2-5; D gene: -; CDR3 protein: CASSLGQQETQYF; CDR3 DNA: TGTGCCAGCAGTTTAGGACAGCAAGAGACCCAGTACTTC
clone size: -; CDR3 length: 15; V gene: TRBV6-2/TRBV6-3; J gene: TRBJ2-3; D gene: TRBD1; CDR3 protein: CASSPRQGSTDTQYF; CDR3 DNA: TGTGCCAGCAGCCCCCGACAGGGAAGCACAGATACGCAGTATTTT
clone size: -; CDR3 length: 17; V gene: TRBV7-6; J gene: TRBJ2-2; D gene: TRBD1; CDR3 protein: CASSLLWTGENTGELFF; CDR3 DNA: TGTGCCAGCAGCTTATTATGGACAGGCGAAAACACCGGGGAGCTGTTTTTT
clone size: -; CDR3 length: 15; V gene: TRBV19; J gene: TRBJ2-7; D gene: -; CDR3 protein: CASSILMAGPYEQYF; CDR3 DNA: TGTGCCAGTAGTATCTTAATGGCTGGGCCCTACGAGCAGTACTTC
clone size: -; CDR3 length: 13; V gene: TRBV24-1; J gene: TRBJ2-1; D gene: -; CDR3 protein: CATPLSSYNEQFF; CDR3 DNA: TGTGCCACGCCATTGAGCTCCTACAATGAGCAGTTCTTC
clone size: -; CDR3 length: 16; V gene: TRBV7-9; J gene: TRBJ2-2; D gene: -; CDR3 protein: CASSTTGGLLTGELFF; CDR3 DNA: TGTGCCAGCAGCACGACCGGGGGGCTTCTGACCGGGGAGCTGTTTTTT
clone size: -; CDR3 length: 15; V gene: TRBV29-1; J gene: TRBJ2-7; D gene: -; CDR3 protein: CSERPLTGLSYEQYF; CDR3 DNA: TGCAGCGAACGGCCCCTTACAGGGCTCTCCTACGAGCAGTACTTC
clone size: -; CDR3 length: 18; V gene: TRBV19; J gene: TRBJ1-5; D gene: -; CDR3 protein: CASSIGMLGTPSNQPQHF; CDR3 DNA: TGTGCCAGTAGTATAGGTATGCTTGGGACACCTAGCAATCAGCCCCAGCATTTT
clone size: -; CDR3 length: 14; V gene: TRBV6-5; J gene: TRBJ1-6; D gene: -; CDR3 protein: CGSQTSYYNSPLHF; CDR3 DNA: TGTGGCTCCCAGACAAGTTATTATAATTCACCCCTCCACTTT
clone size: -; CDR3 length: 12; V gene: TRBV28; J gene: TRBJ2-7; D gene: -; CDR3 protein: CASNAGPYEQYF; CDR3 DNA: TGTGCCAGCAACGCAGGGCCCTACGAGCAGTACTTC
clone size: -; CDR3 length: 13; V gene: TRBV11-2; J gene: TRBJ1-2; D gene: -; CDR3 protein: CASSLDRGRSYTF; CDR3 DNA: TGTGCCAGCAGCTTAGATCGAGGCCGAAGCTACACCTTC
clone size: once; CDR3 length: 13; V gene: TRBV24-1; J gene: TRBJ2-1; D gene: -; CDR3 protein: CATSDYSYGEQFF; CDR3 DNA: TGTGCCACCAGTGATTATTCATACGGTGAGCAGTTCTTC
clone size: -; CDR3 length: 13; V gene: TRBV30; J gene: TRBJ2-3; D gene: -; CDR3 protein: CAWSVQATDTQYF; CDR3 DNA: TGTGCCTGGAGTGTCCAGGCCACAGATACGCAGTATTTT